This T cell receptor beta chain is from a study of blood T cell repertoires in COVID-19. The CDR3 extends over 15 amino acids. Germline V gene lookup returns CDR1 MNHEY and CDR2 SVGEGT. V was cut by 1 base and J by 1 base, with 9 bases left in between. This clone was found once. This table comes from immunoSEQ multiplex PCR, and its TCRdb copy is limited to in-frame clones, with some not included. This sample has about 310,000 clones, with 75% to 90% found just once. The sequence derives from a woman aged 40 to 50 who had recovered from COVID-19. Sequencing used PBMCs or T cells enriched from blood (not recorded which). This rearrangement joins TRBV6-2 or TRBV6-3 to TRBJ2-3, with D perhaps matching TRBD2 (5 bases). CDR3 region: CASSYYSARTDTQYF. Written as DNA, the CDR3 is TGTGCCAGCAGTTACTATAGCGCCCGCACAGATACGCAGTATTTT.